This paragraph covers one TCR beta chain sequence. Its antigen is not known. This specimen comes from a study of cytomegalovirus exposure and HLA in healthy donors. Study-wide results and limits: The tendency of first-cohort TCR clusters to co-occur in the 100 to 150 validation repertoires emerged from a later analysis. The investigators catalogued 164 TCR beta chains as cytomegalovirus-associated.

The table came from immunoSEQ multiplex PCR; TCRdb's copy has only in-frame clones and leaves some out. Here the sample spans about 150,000 clones, roughly nine tenths being singletons. Germline CDR1 and CDR2: SGHTA and FQGNSA. The CDR3 contains 13 residues. V was pared by 3 bases and J by 5 bases, with 10 bases between. This clonotype was sampled from a woman between 18 and 29 years old in good health and CMV-seropositive. This chain joins TRBV7-2 and TRBJ2-5, with a possible D match to TRBD2 (5 bases). The sequenced sample was PBMCs. The CDR3 DNA reads as TGTGCCAGCAGCTTCTCTAGCACGGAGACCCAGTACTTC. Translation gives CASSFSSTETQYF.